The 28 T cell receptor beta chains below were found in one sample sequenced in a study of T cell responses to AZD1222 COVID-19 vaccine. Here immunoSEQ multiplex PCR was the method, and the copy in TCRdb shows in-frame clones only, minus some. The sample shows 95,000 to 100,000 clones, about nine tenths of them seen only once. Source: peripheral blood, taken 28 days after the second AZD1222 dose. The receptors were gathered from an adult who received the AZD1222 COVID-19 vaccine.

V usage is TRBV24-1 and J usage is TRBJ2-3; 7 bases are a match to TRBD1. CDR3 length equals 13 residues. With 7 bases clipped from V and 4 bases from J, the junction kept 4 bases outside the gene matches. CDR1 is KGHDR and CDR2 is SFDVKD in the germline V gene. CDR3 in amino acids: CATSQTGSDTQYF. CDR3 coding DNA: TGTGCCACCAGCCAGACAGGGTCAGATACGCAGTATTTT.

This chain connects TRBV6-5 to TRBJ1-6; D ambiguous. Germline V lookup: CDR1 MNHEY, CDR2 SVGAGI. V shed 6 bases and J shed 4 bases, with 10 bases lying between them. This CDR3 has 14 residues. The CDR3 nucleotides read TGTGCCAGCAGCCCCAGGAGTTATAATTCACCCCTCCACTTT. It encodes CASSPRSYNSPLHF.

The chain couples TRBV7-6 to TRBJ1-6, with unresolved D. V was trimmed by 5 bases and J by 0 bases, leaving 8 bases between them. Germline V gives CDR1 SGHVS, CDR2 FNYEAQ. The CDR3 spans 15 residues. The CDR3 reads CASSEQSSYNSPLHF. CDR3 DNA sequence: TGTGCCAGCAGCGAACAGAGCTCCTATAATTCACCCCTCCACTTT. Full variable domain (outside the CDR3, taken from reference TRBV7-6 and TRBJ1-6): GAGVSQSPRYKVTKRGQDVALRCDPISGHVSLYWYRQALGQGPEFLTYFNYEAQQDKSGLPNDRFSAERPEGSISTLTIQRTEQRDSAMYRCASSEQSSYNSPLHFGNGTRLTVT.

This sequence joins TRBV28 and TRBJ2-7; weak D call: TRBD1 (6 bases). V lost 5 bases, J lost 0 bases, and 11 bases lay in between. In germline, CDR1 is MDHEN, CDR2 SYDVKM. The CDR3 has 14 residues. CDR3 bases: TGTGCCAGCAGTACCGACAGGAGCTCCTACGAGCAGTACTTC. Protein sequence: CASSTDRSSYEQYF. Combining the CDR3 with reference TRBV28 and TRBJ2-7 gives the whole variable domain DVKVTQSSRYLVKRTGEKVFLECVQDMDHENMFWYRQDPGLGLRLIYFSYDVKMKEKGDIPEGYSVSREKKERFSLILESASTNQTSMYLCASSTDRSSYEQYFGPGTRLTVT.

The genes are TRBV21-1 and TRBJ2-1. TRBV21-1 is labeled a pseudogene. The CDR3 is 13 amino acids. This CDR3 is CASPNYRPNEQFF. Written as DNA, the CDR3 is TGTGCCAGCCCAAACTACAGACCCAATGAGCAGTTCTTC.

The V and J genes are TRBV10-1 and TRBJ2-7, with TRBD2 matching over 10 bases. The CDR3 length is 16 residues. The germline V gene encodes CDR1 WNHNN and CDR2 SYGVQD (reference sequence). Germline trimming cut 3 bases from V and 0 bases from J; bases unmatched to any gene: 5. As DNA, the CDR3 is TGCGCCAGCAGTGAAGCGGGAGGGCCCTTCTCCTACGAGCAGTACTTC. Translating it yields CASSEAGGPFSYEQYF.

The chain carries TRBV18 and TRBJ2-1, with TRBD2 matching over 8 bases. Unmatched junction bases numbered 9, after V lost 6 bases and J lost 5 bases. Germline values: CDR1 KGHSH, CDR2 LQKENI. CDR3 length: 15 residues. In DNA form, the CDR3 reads TGTGCCAGCTCTCCGAGGGAGCGGGAGAACAATGAGCAGTTCTTC. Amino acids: CASSPRERENNEQFF.

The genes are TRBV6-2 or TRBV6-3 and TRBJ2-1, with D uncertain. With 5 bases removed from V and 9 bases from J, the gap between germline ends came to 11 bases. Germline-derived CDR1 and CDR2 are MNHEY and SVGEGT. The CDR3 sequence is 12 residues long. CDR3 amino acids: CASSLPPGEQFF. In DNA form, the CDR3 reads TGTGCCAGCAGTCTCCCTCCCGGTGAGCAGTTCTTC.

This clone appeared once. The DNA for the CDR3 is TGTGCCAGCAGCCTACGTTCAGGGGCGGGAGGTGGAGAGACCCAGTACTTC. This codes for CASSLRSGAGGGETQYF. The chain combines TRBV3-1 (or the pseudogene TRBV3-2) with TRBJ2-5, with 8 bases aligning to TRBD2. Germline-derived CDR1 and CDR2 are LGHDT and YNNKEL (reference sequence). This CDR3 contains 17 residues. The V and J ends lost 4 bases and 4 bases, in that order; junction bases with no gene match: 14.

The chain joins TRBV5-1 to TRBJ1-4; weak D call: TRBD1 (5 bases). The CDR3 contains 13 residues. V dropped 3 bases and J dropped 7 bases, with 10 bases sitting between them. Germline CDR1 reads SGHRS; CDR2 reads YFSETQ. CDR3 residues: CASSSAGLEKLFF. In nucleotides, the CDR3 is TGCGCCAGCAGCTCCGCAGGGCTTGAAAAACTGTTTTTT.

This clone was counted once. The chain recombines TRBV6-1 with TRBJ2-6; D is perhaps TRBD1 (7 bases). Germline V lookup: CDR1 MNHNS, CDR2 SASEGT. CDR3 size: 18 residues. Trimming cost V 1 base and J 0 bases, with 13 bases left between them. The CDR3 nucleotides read TGTGCCAGCAGTGAAGGAGGAGGGGGCCTCTCTGGGGCCAACGTCCTGACTTTC. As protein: CASSEGGGGLSGANVLTF.

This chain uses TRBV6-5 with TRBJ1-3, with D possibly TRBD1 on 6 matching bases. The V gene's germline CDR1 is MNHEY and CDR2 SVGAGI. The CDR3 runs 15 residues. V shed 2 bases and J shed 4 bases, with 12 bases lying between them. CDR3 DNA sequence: TGTGCCAGCAGTTACACCCGGGGGCTAGGAAACACCATATATTTT. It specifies CASSYTRGLGNTIYF.

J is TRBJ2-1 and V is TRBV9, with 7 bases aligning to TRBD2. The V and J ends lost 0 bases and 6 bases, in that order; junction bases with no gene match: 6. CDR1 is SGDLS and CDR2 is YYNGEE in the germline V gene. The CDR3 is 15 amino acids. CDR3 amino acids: CASSVETSPLNEQFF. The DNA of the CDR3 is TGTGCCAGCAGCGTAGAGACTAGCCCCCTCAATGAGCAGTTCTTC.

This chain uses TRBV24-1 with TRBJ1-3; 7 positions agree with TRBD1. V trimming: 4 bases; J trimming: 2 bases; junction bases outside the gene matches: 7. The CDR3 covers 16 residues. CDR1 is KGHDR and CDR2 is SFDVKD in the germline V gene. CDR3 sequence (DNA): TGTGCCACCAGTGACCCTGACAGGGTGACTGGAAACACCATATATTTT. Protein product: CATSDPDRVTGNTIYF.

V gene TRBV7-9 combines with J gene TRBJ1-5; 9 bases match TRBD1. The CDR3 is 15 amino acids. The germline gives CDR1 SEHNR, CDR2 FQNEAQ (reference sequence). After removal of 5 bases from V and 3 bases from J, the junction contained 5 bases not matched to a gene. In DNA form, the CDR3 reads TGTGCCAGCAGCCTTTGGACAGGGGACAATCAGCCCCAGCATTTT. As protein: CASSLWTGDNQPQHF.

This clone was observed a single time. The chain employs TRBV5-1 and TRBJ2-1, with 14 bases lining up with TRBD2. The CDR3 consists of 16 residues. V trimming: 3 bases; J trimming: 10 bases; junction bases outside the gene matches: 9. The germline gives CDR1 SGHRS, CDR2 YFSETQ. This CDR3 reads CASSSGLAGGPGEQFF. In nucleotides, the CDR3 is TGCGCCAGCAGCTCAGGACTAGCGGGAGGACCGGGGGAGCAGTTCTTC.

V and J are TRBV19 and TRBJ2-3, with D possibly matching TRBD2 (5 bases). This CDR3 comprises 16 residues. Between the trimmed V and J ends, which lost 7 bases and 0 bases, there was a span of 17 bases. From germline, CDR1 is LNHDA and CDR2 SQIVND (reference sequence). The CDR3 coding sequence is TGTGCCAGTACCGCGGACTTGAAATCTAGCACAGATACGCAGTATTTT. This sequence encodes CASTADLKSSTDTQYF.

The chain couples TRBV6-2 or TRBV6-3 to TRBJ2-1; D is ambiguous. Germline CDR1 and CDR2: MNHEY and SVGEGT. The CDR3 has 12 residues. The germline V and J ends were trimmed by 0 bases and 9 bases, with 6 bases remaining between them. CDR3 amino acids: CASSYSYGEQFF. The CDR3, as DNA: TGTGCCAGCAGTTACTCATATGGTGAGCAGTTCTTC.

The CDR3 nucleotides read TGTGCCAGCGCTTCCGGACAGGGTTTCGAGCAGTACTTC. Translated, it gives CASASGQGFEQYF. This rearrangement joins TRBV28 to TRBJ2-7; the match to TRBD1 covers 8 bases. Germline assignment: CDR1 MDHEN and CDR2 SYDVKM. This CDR3 spans 13 amino acids. The J segment lost 6 bases and the V segment lost 8 bases, leaving 9 bases of the junction unmatched.

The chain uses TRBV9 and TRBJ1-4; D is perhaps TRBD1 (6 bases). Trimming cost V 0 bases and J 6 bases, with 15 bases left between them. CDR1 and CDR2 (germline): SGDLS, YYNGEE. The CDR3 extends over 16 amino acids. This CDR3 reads CASSVGVAGGDEKLFF. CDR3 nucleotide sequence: TGTGCCAGCAGCGTAGGTGTAGCGGGGGGCGATGAAAAACTGTTTTTT.

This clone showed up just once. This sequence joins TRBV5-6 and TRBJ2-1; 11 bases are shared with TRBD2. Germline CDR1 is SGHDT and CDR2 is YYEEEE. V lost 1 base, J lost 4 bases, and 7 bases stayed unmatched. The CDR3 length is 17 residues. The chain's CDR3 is CASSLRPSGRNYNEQFF. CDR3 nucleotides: TGTGCCAGCAGCTTGAGGCCTAGCGGGAGGAATTACAATGAGCAGTTCTTC.

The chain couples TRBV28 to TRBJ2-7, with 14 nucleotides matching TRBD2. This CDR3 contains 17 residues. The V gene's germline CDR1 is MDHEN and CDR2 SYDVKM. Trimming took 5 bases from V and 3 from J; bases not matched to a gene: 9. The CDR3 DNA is TGTGCCAGCAGTCTCGGCGGGACTAGCGGGAGTGTCTACGAGCAGTACTTC. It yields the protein CASSLGGTSGSVYEQYF.

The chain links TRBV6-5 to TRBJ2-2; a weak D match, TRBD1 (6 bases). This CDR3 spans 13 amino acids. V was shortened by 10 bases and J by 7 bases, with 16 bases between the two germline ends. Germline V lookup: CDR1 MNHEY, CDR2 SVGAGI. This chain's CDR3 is CAIGTPLGGELFF. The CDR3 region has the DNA TGTGCCATCGGGACACCCTTGGGCGGGGAGCTGTTTTTT.

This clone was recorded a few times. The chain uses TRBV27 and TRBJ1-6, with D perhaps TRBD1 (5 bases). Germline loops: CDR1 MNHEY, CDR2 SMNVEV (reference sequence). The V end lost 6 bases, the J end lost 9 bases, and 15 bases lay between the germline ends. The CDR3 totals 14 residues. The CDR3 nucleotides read TGTGCCAGCAGGCGTGGGGCAGAACTTTCACCCCTCCACTTT. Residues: CASRRGAELSPLHF.

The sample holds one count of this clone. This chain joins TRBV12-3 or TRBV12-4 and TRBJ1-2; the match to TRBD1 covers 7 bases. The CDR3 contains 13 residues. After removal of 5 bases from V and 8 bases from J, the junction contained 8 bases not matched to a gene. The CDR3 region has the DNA TGTGCCAGCAGTCCCCAGACAGGGTCAGGCTACACCTTC. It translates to CASSPQTGSGYTF.

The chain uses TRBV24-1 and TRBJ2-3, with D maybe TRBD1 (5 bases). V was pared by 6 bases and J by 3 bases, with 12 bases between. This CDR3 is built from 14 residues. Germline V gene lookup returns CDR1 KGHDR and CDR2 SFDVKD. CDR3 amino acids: CATSKGPGTDTQYF. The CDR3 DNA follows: TGTGCCACCAGTAAGGGGCCAGGAACAGATACGCAGTATTTT.

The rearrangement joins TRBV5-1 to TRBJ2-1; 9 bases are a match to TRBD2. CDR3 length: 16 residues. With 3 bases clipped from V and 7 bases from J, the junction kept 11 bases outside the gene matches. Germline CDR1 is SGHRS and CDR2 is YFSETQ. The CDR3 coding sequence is TGCGCCAGCAGCTCGACTAGCGGCCCTGGGGGGAATGAGCAGTTCTTC. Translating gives CASSSTSGPGGNEQFF.

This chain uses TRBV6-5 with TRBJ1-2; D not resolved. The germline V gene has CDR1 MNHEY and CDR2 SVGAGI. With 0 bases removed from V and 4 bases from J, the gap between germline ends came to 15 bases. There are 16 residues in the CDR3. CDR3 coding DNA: TGTGCCAGCAGTTACTCGCCTGGCGGGTCTATCTATGGCTACACCTTC. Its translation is CASSYSPGGSIYGYTF.